One sample yielded the 8 T cell receptor beta chains listed below, sequenced in a study of Ad26.COV2.S vaccination and SARS-CoV-2 variants. This sample's treatment: around 19 received Ad26.COV2.S at low or high dose, single or two shots; about 5 received placebo; per-sample allocation not given. The investigators took samples on day 63 after the first vaccine or placebo injection. Clones were sequenced by immunoSEQ multiplex PCR, and TCRdb holds only the in-frame ones, with some missing. The data contain around 300,000 clones, approximately 86% of them singletons. The sequences come from peripheral blood, collected in a trial of Ad26.COV2.S vaccine versus placebo. The receptor source for this set is a person aged 18-60 years who received the Ad26.COV2.S COVID-19 vaccine or a placebo.

V gene TRBV14 combines with J gene TRBJ2-3, with D hard to call. The germline gives CDR1 SGHDN, CDR2 FVKESK. The CDR3 loop spans 13 amino acids. Trimming removed 4 bases from V and 5 bases from J, with 10 bases in between. CDR3 coding DNA: TGTGCCAGCAGCCGCCGAGCACAAGATACGCAGTATTTT. It yields the protein CASSRRAQDTQYF. Variable domain in full (rest from reference TRBV14 and TRBJ2-3): EAGVTQFPSHSVIEKGQTVTLRCDPISGHDNLYWYRRVMGKEIKFLLHFVKESKQDESGMPNNRFLAERTGGTYSTLKVQPAELEDSGVYFCASSRRAQDTQYFGPGTRLTVL.

V is TRBV7-9 and J is TRBJ2-7, with 7 positions matching TRBD2. Unmatched junction bases numbered 7, after V lost 1 base and J lost 4 bases. Germline V gene lookup returns CDR1 SEHNR and CDR2 FQNEAQ (reference sequence). The CDR3 contains 15 residues. The CDR3 spells CASSLGGWGGYEQYF. CDR3 bases: TGTGCCAGCAGCTTAGGCGGCTGGGGAGGGTACGAGCAGTACTTC.

This chain joins TRBV6-5 and TRBJ1-6; D gene uncertain. This CDR3 contains 13 residues. The germline V gene encodes CDR1 MNHEY and CDR2 SVGAGI. Trimming left V 7 bases short and J 9 bases short, with 13 bases between. CDR3 DNA: TGTGCCAGCACCGCACCCGGCGGTTCACCCCTCCACTTT. Its translation is CASTAPGGSPLHF.

This chain uses TRBV24-1 with TRBJ2-2, with D hard to call. Germline CDR1 KGHDR, CDR2 SFDVKD. Trimming stripped 7 bases from V and 4 bases from J, with 3 bases between. CDR3 length: 11 amino acids. This CDR3 reads CATRSTGELFF. The CDR3 nucleotides are TGTGCCACCAGATCCACCGGGGAGCTGTTTTTT.

This clone was seen a few times. The chain is built from TRBV5-4 and TRBJ2-1; 13 nucleotides align to TRBD2. V was pared by 4 bases and J by 0 bases, with 4 bases of the junction left unmatched. The CDR3 extends over 17 amino acids. The germline gives CDR1 SGHNT, CDR2 YYREEE (reference sequence). The CDR3 reads CASSLTSGGASYNEQFF. CDR3 sequence (DNA): TGTGCCAGCAGCCTTACTAGCGGGGGGGCCTCCTACAATGAGCAGTTCTTC.

The V and J genes are TRBV7-9 and TRBJ2-7; D possibly corresponds to TRBD2 (6 bases). Trimming stripped 11 bases from V and 0 bases from J, with 11 bases between. This CDR3 has 12 amino acids. CDR1 is SEHNR and CDR2 is FQNEAQ in the germline V gene (reference sequence). CDR3 coding DNA: TGTGCCGGAGGGACCCACTCCTACGAGCAGTACTTC. Translation gives CAGGTHSYEQYF.

The chain employs TRBV5-1 and TRBJ1-5, with a possible D match to TRBD1 (5 bases). The germline V gene encodes CDR1 SGHRS and CDR2 YFSETQ. This CDR3 has 16 amino acids. V was pared by 0 bases and J by 7 bases, with 17 bases between. CDR3 in DNA: TGCGCCAGCAGCTTGGCGGGGAGGGGTCCCCGCCAGCCCCAGCATTTT. The encoded protein is CASSLAGRGPRQPQHF.

The chain is built from TRBV30 and TRBJ2-7, with D hard to call. CDR1 is GTSNPN and CDR2 is SVGIG in the germline V gene (reference sequence). V lost 0 bases and J 4 bases, leaving 7 bases between the germline ends. The CDR3 runs to 12 residues. The CDR3 DNA follows: TGTGCCTGGAGTGTACAGTCTTACGAGCAGTACTTC. Translated: CAWSVQSYEQYF.